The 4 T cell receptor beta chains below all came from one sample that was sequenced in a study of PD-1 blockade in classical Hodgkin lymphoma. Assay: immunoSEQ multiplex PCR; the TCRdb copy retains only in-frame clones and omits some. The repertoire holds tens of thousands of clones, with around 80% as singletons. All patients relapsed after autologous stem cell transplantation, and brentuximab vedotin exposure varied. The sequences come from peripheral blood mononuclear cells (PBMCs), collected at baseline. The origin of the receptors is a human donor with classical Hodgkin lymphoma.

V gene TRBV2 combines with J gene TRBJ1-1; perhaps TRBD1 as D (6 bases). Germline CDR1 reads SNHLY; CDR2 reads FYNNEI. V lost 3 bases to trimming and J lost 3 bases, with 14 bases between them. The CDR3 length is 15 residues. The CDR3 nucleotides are TGTGCCAGCAGTGAGAGGGGGAGAGATCACACTGAAGCTTTCTTT. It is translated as CASSERGRDHTEAFF.

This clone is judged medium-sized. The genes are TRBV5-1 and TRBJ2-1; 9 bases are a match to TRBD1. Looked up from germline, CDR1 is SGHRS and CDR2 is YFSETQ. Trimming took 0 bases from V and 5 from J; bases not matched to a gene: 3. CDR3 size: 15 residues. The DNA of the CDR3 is TGCGCCAGCAGCTTGGGACAGGGGGAGCACAATGAGCAGTTCTTC. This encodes CASSLGQGEHNEQFF.

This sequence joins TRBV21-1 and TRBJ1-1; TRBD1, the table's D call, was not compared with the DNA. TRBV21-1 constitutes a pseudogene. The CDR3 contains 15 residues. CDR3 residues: CASMIQGLLNTEAFF. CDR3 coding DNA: TGTGCCAGCATGATACAGGGCCTTTTGAACACTGAAGCTTTCTTT.

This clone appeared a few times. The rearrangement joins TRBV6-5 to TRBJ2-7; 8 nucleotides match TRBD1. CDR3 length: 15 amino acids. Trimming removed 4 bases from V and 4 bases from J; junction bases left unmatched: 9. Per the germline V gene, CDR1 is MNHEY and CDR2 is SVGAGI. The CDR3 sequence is CASSSYRGEQYEQYF. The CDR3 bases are TGTGCCAGCAGTTCTTACAGGGGGGAGCAGTACGAGCAGTACTTC.